This is a list of T cell receptor beta chains from one sample in a study of monozygotic twins with inflammatory bowel disease. TCRdb derives one entry per CDR3 protein from the 5' RACE reads, leaving out DNA. Its table records some 190,000 distinct CDR3 sequences. Sequenced input: blood. All receptors derive from a human donor with ulcerative colitis or Crohn's disease, or a healthy co-twin of an affected twin (not recorded which). Each CDR3 is given with its conserved first and last residue.

J	V	CDR3
TRBJ2-3	TRBV30	CAWKIVSDTQYF
TRBJ2-5	TRBV7-9	CASSLGGQLQETQYF
TRBJ2-1	TRBV29-1	CSVELPGLENNEQFF
TRBJ2-7	TRBV3-1	CASTKGGTGSYEQYF
TRBJ2-7	TRBV27	CASSTGTTRSYEQYF
TRBJ1-2	TRBV28	CASRDRGPPYGYTF
TRBJ1-2	TRBV7-2	CASSPQGSGYTF
TRBJ2-7	TRBV6-6	CASSSEDSYEQYF
TRBJ1-2	TRBV7-6	CASSFQGFSGYTF
TRBJ1-4	TRBV12-3/TRBV12-4	CASSFKGGEKLFF
TRBJ2-5	TRBV6-2/TRBV6-3	CASSYRQAQYF
TRBJ2-1	TRBV28	CASTLTSGGYNEQFF
TRBJ1-1	TRBV10-3	CAISSGMNTEAFF
TRBJ2-1	TRBV11-2	CASSPRTSISYNEQFF
TRBJ2-2	TRBV5-4	CASSSRGGGELFF
TRBJ2-5	TRBV7-9	CASSLVSGQETQYF
TRBJ1-3	TRBV4-1	CASSQVQGGRYSGNTIYF
TRBJ2-5	TRBV25-1	CASSGTRGPKETQYF
TRBJ2-1	TRBV7-9	CASSLSSNEQFF
TRBJ2-5	TRBV7-2	CASSLQGGRETQYF
TRBJ1-2	TRBV6-1	CASGIRRKAPNYGYTF
TRBJ2-2	TRBV5-1	CASSFWSNTGELFF
TRBJ2-3	TRBV6-1	CASSEMGIRTDTQYF
TRBJ1-1	TRBV4-1	CASSRQGPAVGTEAFF
TRBJ1-2	TRBV14	CASSQDRLVSWEMNYGYTF
TRBJ2-3	TRBV29-1	CSVEREWRGDTQYF
TRBJ2-7	TRBV9	CASSVGPSFLYEQYF
TRBJ2-2	TRBV7-8	CASSFSGLAGELFF
TRBJ2-1	TRBV9	CASSGQGAINEQFF
TRBJ2-5	TRBV25-1	CASSEYETQYF
TRBJ2-3	TRBV5-4	CASSLINRGTDTQYF
TRBJ2-7	TRBV5-1	CASSLSGTTYEQYF
TRBJ2-3	TRBV12-3/TRBV12-4	CASGGGGTDTQYF
TRBJ2-3	TRBV5-1	CASSSDGVRTDTQYF
TRBJ1-1	TRBV5-5	CASREGGMNTEAFF
TRBJ2-1	TRBV5-1	CASSLGPNEQFF